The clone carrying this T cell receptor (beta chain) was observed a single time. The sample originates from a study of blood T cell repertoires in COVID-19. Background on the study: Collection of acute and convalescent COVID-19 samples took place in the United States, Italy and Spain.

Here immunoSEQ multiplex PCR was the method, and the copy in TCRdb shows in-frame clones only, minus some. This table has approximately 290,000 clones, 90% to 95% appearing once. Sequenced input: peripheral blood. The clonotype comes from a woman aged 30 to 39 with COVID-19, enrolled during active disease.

CDR3 coding DNA: TGTGCCAGCAGCTCAGCCGGGACTAGCGGGCCCGGGGAGCTGTTTTTT. Translation gives CASSSAGTSGPGELFF. The chain recombines TRBV7-3 with TRBJ2-2; 12 positions agree with TRBD2. V trimming: 4 bases; J trimming: 6 bases; junction bases outside the gene matches: 6. The CDR3 has 16 amino acids. CDR1 is SGHTA and CDR2 is FQGTGA in the germline V gene.